This is a list of T cell receptor beta chains from one sample in a study of radiation and T cells in renal cell carcinoma. Generated by immunoSEQ multiplex PCR, the TCRdb table keeps only in-frame clones and is missing some. The repertoire holds about 61,000 clones, with 65% to 80% as singletons. The specimen comprised blood, sampled from a patient whose treatment included radiotherapy and nephrectomy. These TCRs come from a man aged 55 to 70 with renal cell carcinoma. Both conserved end residues are part of each CDR3. Each record gives: CDR3 DNA, CDR3 protein, clone size, D gene, J gene, V gene. The D gene is left open where the match is weak. The size field is filled for only some rows; it gives once, few, many or a size class.

cdr3_nt: TGTGCCAGCAGTTTAGCCGGAATCGGGCCACAATGGAATGAGCAGTTCTTC
cdr3_aa: CASSLAGIGPQWNEQFF
clone_size: -
d_call: -
j_call: TRBJ2-1
v_call: TRBV27

cdr3_nt: TGTGCCAGCAGCTCGGACGGGGACTATAGCAATCAGCCCCAGCATTTT
cdr3_aa: CASSSDGDYSNQPQHF
clone_size: -
d_call: -
j_call: TRBJ1-5
v_call: TRBV7-2

cdr3_nt: TGTGCCAGCAGTGGACAGGCCCTGGGGGAAAAACTGTTTTTT
cdr3_aa: CASSGQALGEKLFF
clone_size: -
d_call: -
j_call: TRBJ1-4
v_call: TRBV2

cdr3_nt: TGTGCCAGCAGCTATCAACCTGCTACGGTGGGGGAGACCCAGTACTTC
cdr3_aa: CASSYQPATVGETQYF
clone_size: -
d_call: -
j_call: TRBJ2-5
v_call: TRBV7-2

cdr3_nt: TGTGCCAGCAACTCCCTCGGGCTTACGACAGATACGCAGTATTTT
cdr3_aa: CASNSLGLTTDTQYF
clone_size: -
d_call: -
j_call: TRBJ2-3
v_call: TRBV27

cdr3_nt: TGTGCCAGCAGTCCCAGATCGGGGGCTCGGGAGACCCAGTACTTC
cdr3_aa: CASSPRSGARETQYF
clone_size: few
d_call: -
j_call: TRBJ2-5
v_call: TRBV27

cdr3_nt: TGCAGCGTTGTCCTGACAGGCGGGAGCTCCTACGAGCAGTACTTC
cdr3_aa: CSVVLTGGSSYEQYF
clone_size: -
d_call: -
j_call: TRBJ2-7
v_call: TRBV29-1

cdr3_nt: TGTGCCAGCAGCGTAGACGGTCTCAGCACAGATACGCAGTATTTT
cdr3_aa: CASSVDGLSTDTQYF
clone_size: -
d_call: -
j_call: TRBJ2-3
v_call: TRBV9

cdr3_nt: TGTGCCAGCAGCCCAGGTAGCGGGGCAGATACGCAGTATTTT
cdr3_aa: CASSPGSGADTQYF
clone_size: -
d_call: TRBD2
j_call: TRBJ2-3
v_call: TRBV7-2

cdr3_nt: TGCGCCAGCAGCTCTAGCGGGATCACAGATACGCAGTATTTT
cdr3_aa: CASSSSGITDTQYF
clone_size: -
d_call: TRBD2
j_call: TRBJ2-3
v_call: TRBV5-1